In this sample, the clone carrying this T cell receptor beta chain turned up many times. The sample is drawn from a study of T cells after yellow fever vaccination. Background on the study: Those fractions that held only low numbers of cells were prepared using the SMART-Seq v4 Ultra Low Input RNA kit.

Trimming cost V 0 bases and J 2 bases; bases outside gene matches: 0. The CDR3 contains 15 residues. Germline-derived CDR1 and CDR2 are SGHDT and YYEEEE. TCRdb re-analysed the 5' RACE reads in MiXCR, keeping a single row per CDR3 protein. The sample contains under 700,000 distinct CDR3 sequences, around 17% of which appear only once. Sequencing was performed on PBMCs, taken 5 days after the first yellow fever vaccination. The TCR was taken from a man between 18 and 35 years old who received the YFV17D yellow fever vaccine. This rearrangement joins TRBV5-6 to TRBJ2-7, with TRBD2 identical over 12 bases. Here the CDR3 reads CASSLGTSGAYEQYV. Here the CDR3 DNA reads TGTGCCAGCAGCTTGGGGACTAGCGGGGCCTACGAGCAGTACGTC.